Ten or more counts support the clone carrying this T cell receptor (beta chain). Genomic DNA provided the template from which TCR beta VDJ and CDR3 profiles were obtained. TCRdb reprocessed the reads via MiXCR and lists one record per CDR3 protein. The data contain 300,000 or so distinct CDR3 sequences, approximately 57% of them singletons. The source of the sample is a study of CD8+CD57+ T cells in acquired aplastic anemia. On the study more broadly: On average, sorted CD4+ and CD8+ cells gave roughly 2.9 ug of DNA.

This sequence originates from a human donor with severe aplastic anemia or a healthy control (not recorded which). Sequenced: sorted CD4+, CD8+, or CD8+CD57+ T cells (not recorded which) from PBMCs.

The CDR3, as DNA: TGTGCCACCAGTGATCCGACAGCAACTAATGAAAAACTGTTTTTT. Its translation is CATSDPTATNEKLFF. V usage is TRBV24-1 and J usage is TRBJ1-4; D is perhaps TRBD1 (5 bases). Trimming pared 3 bases from V and 0 bases from J, leaving 7 bases between. Germline values: CDR1 KGHDR, CDR2 SFDVKD. The CDR3 is made up of 15 amino acids.